Listed below are T cell receptor beta chains from one sample, sequenced in a study of blood T cell repertoires in COVID-19. The data were produced by immunoSEQ multiplex PCR, yet TCRdb's version contains in-frame clones alone and is incomplete. The table records tens of thousands of clones, 78% of them present only once. Source material: peripheral blood. These receptors all stem from a man aged 60 to 69 with COVID-19, enrolled during active disease. Both conserved end residues are part of each CDR3. Fields, in order: D gene, clone size, J gene, V gene, CDR3 protein, CDR3 DNA. A D gene is named only where the DNA matches it firmly. A row's size may be missing; if present it is once, few, many or a size class.

D gene: .; clone size: once; J gene: TRBJ2-3; V gene: TRBV9; CDR3 protein: CASSVPGTDTQYF; CDR3 DNA: TGTGCCAGCAGCGTCCCGGGCACAGATACGCAGTATTTT
D gene: TRBD2; clone size: .; J gene: TRBJ2-1; V gene: TRBV24-1; CDR3 protein: CATSEGTSLQFF; CDR3 DNA: TGTGCCACCAGTGAGGGGACTAGTCTGCAGTTCTTC
D gene: TRBD2; clone size: .; J gene: TRBJ2-7; V gene: TRBV5-1; CDR3 protein: CASNSRTSGIGEQYF; CDR3 DNA: TGCGCCAGCAATTCTCGGACTAGCGGGATCGGCGAGCAGTACTTC
D gene: .; clone size: .; J gene: TRBJ1-2; V gene: TRBV12-3/TRBV12-4; CDR3 protein: CASTERGYYGYTF; CDR3 DNA: TGTGCCAGCACCGAACGGGGATACTATGGCTACACCTTC
D gene: .; clone size: .; J gene: TRBJ2-3; V gene: TRBV11-2; CDR3 protein: CASSLQGSDTQYF; CDR3 DNA: TGTGCCAGCAGCTTACAGGGATCAGATACGCAGTATTTT
D gene: .; clone size: .; J gene: TRBJ2-3; V gene: TRBV19; CDR3 protein: CASSINSGTDTQYF; CDR3 DNA: TGTGCCAGTAGTATCAACTCGGGCACAGATACGCAGTATTTT
D gene: TRBD1; clone size: .; J gene: TRBJ2-7; V gene: TRBV5-4; CDR3 protein: CASSLQGVNEQYF; CDR3 DNA: TGTGCCAGCAGCTTGCAGGGGGTAAACGAGCAGTACTTC
D gene: .; clone size: .; J gene: TRBJ2-1; V gene: TRBV19; CDR3 protein: CASMNRESYNEQFF; CDR3 DNA: TGTGCCAGTATGAACAGGGAGTCCTACAATGAGCAGTTCTTC
D gene: TRBD1; clone size: once; J gene: TRBJ2-2; V gene: TRBV9; CDR3 protein: CASSPQTGQGAVGELFF; CDR3 DNA: TGTGCCAGCAGCCCCCAGACCGGACAGGGAGCGGTCGGGGAGCTGTTTTTT
D gene: .; clone size: once; J gene: TRBJ1-4; V gene: TRBV5-1; CDR3 protein: CASSVQGNREKLFF; CDR3 DNA: TGCGCCAGCAGCGTACAGGGTAATCGAGAAAAACTGTTTTTT
D gene: .; clone size: .; J gene: TRBJ1-1; V gene: TRBV2; CDR3 protein: CASSSDRRNTEAFF; CDR3 DNA: TGTGCCAGCAGTTCAGACAGGAGAAACACTGAAGCTTTCTTT
D gene: TRBD1; clone size: .; J gene: TRBJ2-7; V gene: TRBV3-1/TRBV3-2; CDR3 protein: CASDDRVGEQYF; CDR3 DNA: TGTGCCAGCGACGACAGGGTAGGCGAGCAGTACTTC
D gene: .; clone size: .; J gene: TRBJ2-3; V gene: TRBV15; CDR3 protein: CATSRDQGDTQYF; CDR3 DNA: TGTGCCACCAGCAGGGACCAGGGGGATACGCAGTATTTT
D gene: .; clone size: .; J gene: TRBJ1-2; V gene: TRBV2; CDR3 protein: CASSEALTTAINYGYTF; CDR3 DNA: TGTGCCAGCAGTGAAGCGCTTACTACGGCTATTAACTATGGCTACACCTTC
D gene: TRBD1; clone size: many; J gene: TRBJ1-2; V gene: TRBV28; CDR3 protein: CASSSDRVFYTF; CDR3 DNA: TGTGCCAGCAGCTCGGACAGGGTCTTTTATACCTTC
D gene: TRBD2; clone size: .; J gene: TRBJ2-2; V gene: TRBV9; CDR3 protein: CASSVYTSGRTGGELFF; CDR3 DNA: TGTGCCAGCAGCGTATATACTAGCGGGAGAACAGGCGGGGAGCTGTTTTTT
D gene: TRBD1; clone size: .; J gene: TRBJ2-1; V gene: TRBV14; CDR3 protein: CASSQWTGRTSSYNEQFF; CDR3 DNA: TGTGCCAGCAGCCAGTGGACAGGGCGGACGAGCTCCTACAATGAGCAGTTCTTC
D gene: .; clone size: once; J gene: TRBJ2-3; V gene: TRBV7-9; CDR3 protein: CASSLLGQLEEDTQYF; CDR3 DNA: TGTGCCAGCAGCTTATTGGGACAACTTGAGGAAGATACGCAGTATTTT
D gene: TRBD1; clone size: .; J gene: TRBJ2-1; V gene: TRBV5-5; CDR3 protein: CASSFRDRGYNEQFF; CDR3 DNA: TGTGCCAGCAGCTTTAGGGACAGGGGATACAATGAGCAGTTCTTC
D gene: .; clone size: .; J gene: TRBJ2-2; V gene: TRBV4-1; CDR3 protein: CASSQETFAGNTGELFF; CDR3 DNA: TGCGCCAGCAGCCAAGAGACATTCGCGGGGAACACCGGGGAGCTGTTTTTT
D gene: .; clone size: .; J gene: TRBJ1-4; V gene: TRBV28; CDR3 protein: CASRRRVGGGSEKLFF; CDR3 DNA: TGTGCCAGCCGACGTAGGGTTGGCGGAGGAAGTGAAAAACTGTTTTTT
D gene: .; clone size: .; J gene: TRBJ2-1; V gene: TRBV21-1; CDR3 protein: CASHWGVPSSYNEQFF; CDR3 DNA: TGTGCCAGCCATTGGGGGGTACCCAGCTCCTACAATGAGCAGTTCTTC
D gene: .; clone size: .; J gene: TRBJ2-7; V gene: TRBV5-1; CDR3 protein: CASSFQGSYEQYF; CDR3 DNA: TGCGCCAGCAGCTTTCAGGGAAGCTACGAGCAGTACTTC
D gene: .; clone size: .; J gene: TRBJ1-2; V gene: TRBV6-5; CDR3 protein: CASRATTGYGYTF; CDR3 DNA: TGTGCCAGCAGGGCAACGACAGGCTATGGCTACACCTTC
D gene: .; clone size: few; J gene: TRBJ1-1; V gene: TRBV6-1; CDR3 protein: CASSEDETLNTEAFF; CDR3 DNA: TGTGCCAGCAGTGAAGACGAGACTCTCAACACTGAAGCTTTCTTT
D gene: TRBD1; clone size: few; J gene: TRBJ2-7; V gene: TRBV30; CDR3 protein: CAWSVFVGQGAYEQYF; CDR3 DNA: TGTGCCTGGAGTGTATTCGTAGGACAGGGGGCTTACGAGCAGTACTTC
D gene: .; clone size: few; J gene: TRBJ1-1; V gene: TRBV6-1; CDR3 protein: CASSEYSVDFTEAFF; CDR3 DNA: TGTGCCAGCAGTGAGTATTCGGTTGATTTCACTGAAGCTTTCTTT
D gene: .; clone size: once; J gene: TRBJ2-2; V gene: TRBV10-3; CDR3 protein: CAIRGTGNTGELFF; CDR3 DNA: TGTGCCATCCGAGGAACAGGGAACACCGGGGAGCTGTTTTTT
D gene: .; clone size: .; J gene: TRBJ2-6; V gene: TRBV4-1; CDR3 protein: CASSQEGGGGANVLTF; CDR3 DNA: TGCGCCAGCAGCCAAGAAGGGGGTGGTGGGGCCAACGTCCTGACTTTC
D gene: TRBD2; clone size: .; J gene: TRBJ2-3; V gene: TRBV7-9; CDR3 protein: CASSFGTSGRAISDTQYF; CDR3 DNA: TGTGCCAGCAGCTTTGGCACTAGCGGGAGGGCCATCTCAGATACGCAGTATTTT
D gene: TRBD2; clone size: .; J gene: TRBJ2-4; V gene: TRBV28; CDR3 protein: CASSPGGMTKNIQYF; CDR3 DNA: TGTGCCAGCAGCCCCGGGGGGATGACCAAAAACATTCAGTACTTC
D gene: .; clone size: few; J gene: TRBJ2-1; V gene: TRBV18; CDR3 protein: CASSKNEQFF; CDR3 DNA: TGTGCCAGCTCCAAAAATGAGCAGTTCTTC
D gene: .; clone size: .; J gene: TRBJ2-3; V gene: TRBV19; CDR3 protein: CASSIESRSTDTQYF; CDR3 DNA: TGTGCCAGTAGTATTGAGAGCAGGAGCACAGATACGCAGTATTTT
D gene: TRBD1; clone size: .; J gene: TRBJ2-3; V gene: TRBV20-1; CDR3 protein: CSASPTGEDTQYF; CDR3 DNA: TGCAGTGCTAGTCCGACAGGGGAAGATACGCAGTATTTT
D gene: .; clone size: .; J gene: TRBJ2-7; V gene: TRBV2; CDR3 protein: CASSLQTVYEQYF; CDR3 DNA: TGTGCCAGCAGTCTCCAGACAGTTTACGAGCAGTACTTC
D gene: .; clone size: few; J gene: TRBJ1-5; V gene: TRBV19; CDR3 protein: CASRSTGNSNQPQHF; CDR3 DNA: TGTGCCAGTCGCTCAACAGGCAATAGCAATCAGCCCCAGCATTTT
D gene: .; clone size: .; J gene: TRBJ2-2; V gene: TRBV30; CDR3 protein: CAWTTLRKLFF; CDR3 DNA: TGTGCCTGGACAACCTTGAGGAAGCTGTTTTTT
D gene: TRBD1; clone size: .; J gene: TRBJ2-1; V gene: TRBV5-1; CDR3 protein: CASSIGGTGGLSLLSSYNEQFF; CDR3 DNA: TGCGCCAGCAGCATTGGGGGGACAGGAGGACTATCGTTGTTGAGCTCCTACAATGAGCAGTTCTTC
D gene: TRBD1; clone size: .; J gene: TRBJ2-6; V gene: TRBV10-3; CDR3 protein: CAISARDRGFSSGANVLTF; CDR3 DNA: TGTGCCATCAGTGCCCGGGACAGGGGGTTTAGCTCTGGGGCCAACGTCCTGACTTTC
D gene: .; clone size: .; J gene: TRBJ1-2; V gene: TRBV6-1; CDR3 protein: CASSDRGAHGYTF; CDR3 DNA: TGTGCCAGCAGTGATCGGGGGGCCCATGGCTACACCTTC
D gene: TRBD2; clone size: .; J gene: TRBJ2-3; V gene: TRBV30; CDR3 protein: CAWASGTDTQYF; CDR3 DNA: TGTGCCTGGGCGAGCGGGACTGATACGCAGTATTTT
D gene: .; clone size: .; J gene: TRBJ2-2; V gene: TRBV4-1; CDR3 protein: CASSQEGLAQRGELFF; CDR3 DNA: TGCGCCAGCAGCCAAGAGGGACTCGCCCAACGCGGGGAGCTGTTTTTT
D gene: .; clone size: .; J gene: TRBJ1-2; V gene: TRBV24-1; CDR3 protein: CATSEPYRSYGYTF; CDR3 DNA: TGTGCCACCAGTGAGCCGTACAGGTCCTATGGCTACACCTTC
D gene: .; clone size: .; J gene: TRBJ1-5; V gene: TRBV27; CDR3 protein: CASSLSRTGNQPQHF; CDR3 DNA: TGTGCCAGCAGTTTATCTAGGACAGGCAATCAGCCCCAGCATTTT
D gene: .; clone size: few; J gene: TRBJ1-2; V gene: TRBV18; CDR3 protein: CASSPPWGGGYTF; CDR3 DNA: TGTGCCAGCTCACCACCTTGGGGAGGCGGCTACACCTTC
D gene: TRBD2; clone size: .; J gene: TRBJ2-7; V gene: TRBV6-6; CDR3 protein: CASSGLAGSLGLEQYF; CDR3 DNA: TGTGCCAGCAGCGGACTAGCGGGCAGCTTGGGGCTCGAGCAGTACTTC
D gene: TRBD2; clone size: .; J gene: TRBJ2-4; V gene: TRBV3-1/TRBV3-2; CDR3 protein: CASSQALAGGPKNIQYF; CDR3 DNA: TGTGCCAGCAGCCAAGCACTAGCGGGAGGACCCAAAAACATTCAGTACTTC
D gene: TRBD2; clone size: many; J gene: TRBJ2-7; V gene: TRBV5-1; CDR3 protein: CASSPPGLAGGSYEQYF; CDR3 DNA: TGCGCCAGCAGCCCGCCAGGACTAGCGGGGGGGAGCTACGAGCAGTACTTC
D gene: .; clone size: .; J gene: TRBJ2-2; V gene: TRBV30; CDR3 protein: CAWSRGYTGELFF; CDR3 DNA: TGTGCCTGGAGTCGAGGGTACACCGGGGAGCTGTTTTTT
D gene: .; clone size: .; J gene: TRBJ1-4; V gene: TRBV7-9; CDR3 protein: CASSGVEEKLFF; CDR3 DNA: TGTGCCTCCTCGGGAGTAGAAGAAAAACTGTTTTTT
D gene: .; clone size: few; J gene: TRBJ2-3; V gene: TRBV18; CDR3 protein: CASSPGFRDTQYF; CDR3 DNA: TGTGCCAGCTCCCCGGGGTTTCGGGATACGCAGTATTTT
D gene: .; clone size: .; J gene: TRBJ2-1; V gene: TRBV20-1; CDR3 protein: CSASTVTNEQFF; CDR3 DNA: TGCAGTGCTAGTACAGTTACGAATGAGCAGTTCTTC
D gene: TRBD1; clone size: .; J gene: TRBJ1-6; V gene: TRBV19; CDR3 protein: CASNPTGGNSPLHF; CDR3 DNA: TGTGCCAGTAACCCGACAGGGGGCAATTCACCCCTCCACTTT
D gene: TRBD1; clone size: .; J gene: TRBJ2-7; V gene: TRBV12-3/TRBV12-4; CDR3 protein: CASRNPGQGKQYF; CDR3 DNA: TGTGCCAGCAGAAATCCGGGACAGGGTAAGCAGTACTTC